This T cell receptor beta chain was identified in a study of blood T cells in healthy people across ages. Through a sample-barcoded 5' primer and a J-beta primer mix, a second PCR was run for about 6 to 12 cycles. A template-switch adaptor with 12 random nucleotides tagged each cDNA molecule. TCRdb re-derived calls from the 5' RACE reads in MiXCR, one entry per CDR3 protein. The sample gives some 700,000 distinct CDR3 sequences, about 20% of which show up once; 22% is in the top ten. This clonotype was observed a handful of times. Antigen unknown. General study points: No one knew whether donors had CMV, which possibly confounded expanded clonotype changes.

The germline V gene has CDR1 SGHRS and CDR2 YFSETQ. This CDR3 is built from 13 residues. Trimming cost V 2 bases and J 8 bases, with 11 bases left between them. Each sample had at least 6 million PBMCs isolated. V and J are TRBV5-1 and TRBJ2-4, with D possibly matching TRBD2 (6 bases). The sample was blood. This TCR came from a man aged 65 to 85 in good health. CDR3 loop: CASSFWQRDIQYF. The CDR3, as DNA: TGCGCCAGCAGCTTCTGGCAGCGGGACATTCAGTACTTC. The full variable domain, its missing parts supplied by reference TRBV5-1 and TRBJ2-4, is KAGVTQTPRYLIKTRGQQVTLSCSPISGHRSVSWYQQTPGQGLQFLFEYFSETQRNKGNFPGRFSGRQFSNSRSEMNVSTLELGDSALYLCASSFWQRDIQYFGAGTRLSVL.